The 6 T cell receptor beta chains below come from one sample, sequenced in a study of cytomegalovirus exposure and HLA in healthy donors. The PCR ran on 60 Vbeta and 13 Jbeta primers. Here immunoSEQ multiplex PCR was the method, and the copy in TCRdb shows in-frame clones only, minus some. The table records approximately 150,000 clones, about three quarters of them present only once. The sequenced material came from PBMCs. The receptors come from a woman aged 40 to 50 in good health and CMV-seropositive.

The chain employs TRBV11-2 and TRBJ1-6, with no clear D. The CDR3 loop spans 12 amino acids. CDR1 and CDR2 (germline): SGHAT, FQNNGV. V lost 5 bases and J 4 bases, leaving 3 bases between the germline ends. DNA for the CDR3: TGTGCCAGCAGCCTTTATAATTCACCCCTCCACTTT. Its protein is CASSLYNSPLHF.

The chain is built from TRBV19 and TRBJ2-5, with TRBD1 identical over 8 bases. With 5 bases clipped from V and 7 bases from J, the junction kept 12 bases outside the gene matches. Germline V lookup: CDR1 LNHDA, CDR2 SQIVND (reference sequence). The CDR3 is 15 residues long. In DNA form, the CDR3 reads TGTGCCAGTAGTGCGGCGACAGGGGCAATCGTGACCCAGTACTTC. This sequence encodes CASSAATGAIVTQYF. Supplemented by reference TRBV19 and TRBJ2-5, the full variable domain reads DGGITQSPKYLFRKEGQNVTLSCEQNLNHDAMYWYRQDPGQGLRLIYYSQIVNDFQKGDIAEGYSVSREKKESFPLTVTSAQKNPTAFYLCASSAATGAIVTQYFGPGTRLLVL.

This clone has more than one count but fewer than ten. The chain uses TRBV6-1 and TRBJ2-7; perhaps TRBD1 as D (6 bases). The germline V gene encodes CDR1 MNHNS and CDR2 SASEGT. Trimming took off 8 bases at V and 0 bases at J, with 8 bases between the two ends. The CDR3 is made up of 12 amino acids. CDR3 sequence reads: CASLDSSYEQYF. The CDR3, as DNA: TGTGCCAGCCTGGACAGCTCCTACGAGCAGTACTTC.

This sequence joins TRBV5-1 and TRBJ2-5, with unresolved D. The germline V gene has CDR1 SGHRS and CDR2 YFSETQ. CDR3 length equals 15 residues. The V end was cut by 3 bases, the J end by 2 bases, with 14 bases between. DNA of the CDR3: TGCGCCAGCAGCTCCGCCGGTCTCGTACAAGAGACCCAGTACTTC. Protein: CASSSAGLVQETQYF. The full variable domain, in which reference TRBV5-1 and TRBJ2-5 provide the parts outside the CDR3, is KAGVTQTPRYLIKTRGQQVTLSCSPISGHRSVSWYQQTPGQGLQFLFEYFSETQRNKGNFPGRFSGRQFSNSRSEMNVSTLELGDSALYLCASSSAGLVQETQYFGPGTRLLVL.

The genes are TRBV28 and TRBJ2-5; D possibly corresponds to TRBD1 (6 bases). From germline, CDR1 is MDHEN and CDR2 SYDVKM. Trimming cost V 8 bases and J 3 bases, with 16 bases left between them. The CDR3 runs to 14 residues. The DNA for the CDR3 is TGTGCCAGCGCACGGAGGACAGCCGAAGAGACCCAGTACTTC. Protein: CASARRTAEETQYF.

The CDR3 DNA is TGTGCCAGCAGCGTAGACAGCTATAATTCACCCCTCCACTTT. This codes for CASSVDSYNSPLHF. The chain carries TRBV9 and TRBJ1-6; D uncertain. The CDR3 contains 14 residues. Germline CDR1 SGDLS, CDR2 YYNGEE. With 0 bases removed from V and 3 bases from J, the gap between germline ends came to 4 bases.